A single sample gave rise to the 4 T cell receptor beta chains below, sequenced in a study of blood T cell repertoires in COVID-19. Assay: immunoSEQ multiplex PCR; the TCRdb copy retains only in-frame clones and omits some. The sample includes about 65,000 clones, approximately 93% of them seen just once. The material sequenced was peripheral blood. The receptors shown here come from a man between 65 and 85 years old with active COVID-19.

V is TRBV2 and J is TRBJ2-3, with 8 bases aligning to TRBD2. J was trimmed by 5 bases and V by 7 bases; bases with no gene match: 20. Per the germline V gene, CDR1 is SNHLY and CDR2 is FYNNEI. CDR3 length: 18 residues. The CDR3 sequence: CASIRASTGGRVVDTQYF. For the CDR3, the DNA is TGTGCCAGCATCCGAGCTTCGACGGGGGGGCGGGTGGTAGATACGCAGTATTTT.

This clone was picked up one time. The V and J genes are TRBV4-3 and TRBJ1-2; perhaps TRBD1 as D (6 bases). CDR1 and CDR2 (germline): LGHNA, YSLEER. Between the trimmed V and J ends, which lost 0 bases and 2 bases, there was a span of 13 bases. The CDR3 spans 16 residues. The CDR3 DNA sequence: TGCGCCAGCAGCCAAGATCAGACAGGAGACAACTATGGCTACACCTTC. Encoded protein: CASSQDQTGDNYGYTF.

This clone was detected once. The genes are TRBV28 and TRBJ1-1; D is perhaps TRBD1 (5 bases). V lost 1 base and J lost 7, with 13 bases in between. The V gene's germline CDR1 is MDHEN and CDR2 SYDVKM. This CDR3 spans 14 amino acids. CDR3 region: CASSLYPGGVEAFF. CDR3 DNA sequence: TGTGCCAGCAGTTTATATCCGGGGGGAGTTGAAGCTTTCTTT.

The chain employs TRBV18 and TRBJ1-2; no reliable D call. Germline values: CDR1 KGHSH, CDR2 LQKENI. Trimming cost V 2 bases and J 3 bases, with 10 bases left between them. This CDR3 has 14 residues. The CDR3 coding sequence is TGTGCCAGCTCACCAAACCCAGGCTACTATGGCTACACCTTC. This sequence encodes CASSPNPGYYGYTF.